The clone carrying this T cell receptor (beta chain) was seen many times. Its target is unknown. Each single cDNA molecule received a unique molecular identifier. Each CDR3 protein is one row after TCRdb ran MiXCR on the 5' RACE reads. The data show approximately 70,000 distinct CDR3 sequences, with roughly 5.3% seen just once and about 7% held by the top ten. The data stem from a study of early T cells in non-severe SARS-CoV-2 infection. Study background: The authors sequenced bulk RNA from unsorted whole blood, leaving chains unpaired.

Regarding the study as a whole: CD4 and private specificities were missed by VDJdb matching, which favored anti-spike CD8 responses.

The source material was whole blood, sampled at baseline. The TCR originated in an adult who was a healthcare worker with PCR-confirmed SARS-CoV-2 infection or an uninfected control (not recorded which).

CDR3 DNA: TGTGCCATCAGTGAGTCGACGGACAGACCCTACGAGCAGTACTTC. Amino acid sequence: CAISESTDRPYEQYF. V usage is TRBV10-3 and J usage is TRBJ2-7, with D possibly TRBD1 on 6 matching bases. Germline CDR1 and CDR2: ENHRY and SYGVKD. CDR3 length: 15 amino acids. V lost 0 bases, J lost 2 bases, and 11 bases lay in between.